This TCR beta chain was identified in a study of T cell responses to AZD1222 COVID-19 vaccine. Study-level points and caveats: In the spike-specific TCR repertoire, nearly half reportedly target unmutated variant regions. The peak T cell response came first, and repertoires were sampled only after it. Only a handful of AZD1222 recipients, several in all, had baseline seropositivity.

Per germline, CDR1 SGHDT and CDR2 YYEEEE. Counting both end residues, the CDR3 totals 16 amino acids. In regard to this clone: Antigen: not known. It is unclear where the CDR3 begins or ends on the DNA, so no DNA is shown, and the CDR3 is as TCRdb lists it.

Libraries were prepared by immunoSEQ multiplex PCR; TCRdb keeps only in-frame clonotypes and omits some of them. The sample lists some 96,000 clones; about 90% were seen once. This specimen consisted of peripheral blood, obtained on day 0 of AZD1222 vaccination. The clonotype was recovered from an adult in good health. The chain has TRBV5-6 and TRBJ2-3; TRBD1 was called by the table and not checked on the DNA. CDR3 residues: CASSFLWQGSQDTQYF.